The rows below give T cell receptor beta chains drawn from one sample of a study of T cell clonotyping in hematopoietic cell transplantation. The assay was immunoSEQ multiplex PCR, and TCRdb's table has in-frame clones only and misses some. The repertoire includes fewer than 100,000 clones, 90% to 96% of them detected once, and roughly 1.5% sits in the top ten. The sequenced sample was peripheral blood mononuclear cells, obtained before stem cell transplant. The receptors originated from a woman aged 50 to 60 with acute myeloid leukemia. Some clones in this sample may be carry-over from other donors' samples. CDR3s include the opening cysteine and the closing phenylalanine or tryptophan. A D gene is named only where the DNA matches it firmly. Size tells how often a clone was seen (once, few, many) or the class of an expanded clone, and some rows leave it out.

clone_size: NA; d_call: TRBD2; j_call: TRBJ2-7; v_call: TRBV28; cdr3_aa: CASSWSGRATYEQYF; cdr3_nt: TGTGCCAGCAGTTGGAGCGGGAGGGCAACCTACGAGCAGTACTTC
clone_size: NA; d_call: NA; j_call: TRBJ1-5; v_call: TRBV5-8; cdr3_aa: CASSLGDGQTYSNQPQHF; cdr3_nt: TGTGCCAGCAGCTTGGGGGACGGACAGACATATAGCAATCAGCCCCAGCATTTT
clone_size: NA; d_call: NA; j_call: TRBJ2-3; v_call: TRBV5-8; cdr3_aa: CASSPGQLTSTDTQYF; cdr3_nt: TGTGCCAGCAGCCCCGGACAGTTAACTAGCACAGATACGCAGTATTTT
clone_size: NA; d_call: TRBD1; j_call: TRBJ2-1; v_call: TRBV5-5; cdr3_aa: CASSSGTALTYNEQFF; cdr3_nt: TGTGCCAGCAGCTCCGGGACAGCACTCACCTACAATGAGCAGTTCTTC
clone_size: NA; d_call: NA; j_call: TRBJ2-7; v_call: TRBV28; cdr3_aa: CASTTPSYEQYF; cdr3_nt: TGTGCCAGCACCACTCCTTCCTACGAGCAGTACTTC
clone_size: NA; d_call: NA; j_call: TRBJ1-2; v_call: TRBV9; cdr3_aa: CASSVGKGVYGYTF; cdr3_nt: TGTGCCAGCAGCGTAGGAAAAGGAGTCTATGGCTACACCTTC
clone_size: NA; d_call: NA; j_call: TRBJ1-1; v_call: TRBV7-2; cdr3_aa: CASSLRVSRGNTEAFF; cdr3_nt: TGTGCCAGCAGCTTAAGGGTTTCAAGGGGGAACACTGAAGCTTTCTTT
clone_size: once; d_call: NA; j_call: TRBJ1-5; v_call: TRBV6-1; cdr3_aa: CASSPGRYSNQPQHF; cdr3_nt: TGTGCCAGCAGTCCGGGACGTTATAGCAATCAGCCCCAGCATTTT
clone_size: NA; d_call: NA; j_call: TRBJ2-3; v_call: TRBV14; cdr3_aa: CASSQVNSPTDTQYF; cdr3_nt: TGTGCCAGCAGCCAAGTAAACAGCCCCACAGATACGCAGTATTTT
clone_size: NA; d_call: NA; j_call: TRBJ1-2; v_call: TRBV28; cdr3_aa: CASSLGQSYGYTF; cdr3_nt: TGTGCCAGCAGTCTTGGACAGAGCTATGGCTACACCTTC
clone_size: once; d_call: NA; j_call: TRBJ1-2; v_call: TRBV7-9; cdr3_aa: CASSSIYGYTF; cdr3_nt: TGTGCCAGCAGCTCTATTTATGGCTACACCTTC
clone_size: NA; d_call: TRBD1; j_call: TRBJ1-1; v_call: TRBV27; cdr3_aa: CASSLTQGARATEAFF; cdr3_nt: TGTGCCAGCAGTTTAACCCAGGGGGCGCGGGCCACTGAAGCTTTCTTT
clone_size: NA; d_call: NA; j_call: TRBJ1-2; v_call: TRBV10-1; cdr3_aa: CASRQGALYGYTF; cdr3_nt: TGCGCCAGCAGACAGGGAGCCCTCTATGGCTACACCTTC
clone_size: NA; d_call: TRBD1; j_call: TRBJ1-1; v_call: TRBV4-1; cdr3_aa: CASSQVGQAEAFF; cdr3_nt: TGCGCCAGCAGCCAAGTGGGACAGGCTGAAGCTTTCTTT
clone_size: NA; d_call: NA; j_call: TRBJ2-7; v_call: TRBV14; cdr3_aa: CASSQVRGHTSYEQYF; cdr3_nt: TGTGCCAGCAGCCAAGTAAGGGGACACACCTCCTACGAGCAGTACTTC
clone_size: NA; d_call: NA; j_call: TRBJ1-2; v_call: TRBV7-6; cdr3_aa: CASSLGSGGYTF; cdr3_nt: TGTGCCAGCAGCTTAGGGTCAGGTGGCTACACCTTC
clone_size: NA; d_call: NA; j_call: TRBJ1-5; v_call: TRBV15; cdr3_aa: CATSRPLGGDQPQHF; cdr3_nt: TGTGCCACCAGCAGACCCTTAGGGGGGGATCAGCCCCAGCATTTT
clone_size: NA; d_call: NA; j_call: TRBJ1-6; v_call: TRBV7-8; cdr3_aa: CASFLTYNSPLHF; cdr3_nt: TGTGCCAGCTTTTTGACGTATAATTCACCCCTCCACTTT
clone_size: NA; d_call: NA; j_call: TRBJ2-5; v_call: TRBV7-3; cdr3_aa: CASSLSPLQETQYF; cdr3_nt: TGTGCCAGCAGCTTAAGCCCACTCCAAGAGACCCAGTACTTC
clone_size: NA; d_call: NA; j_call: TRBJ1-3; v_call: TRBV21-1; cdr3_aa: CASSKHRDRKGNTIYF; cdr3_nt: TGTGCCAGCAGCAAACACCGGGACAGGAAAGGAAACACCATATATTTT
clone_size: once; d_call: NA; j_call: TRBJ1-3; v_call: TRBV19; cdr3_aa: CASKMGLFGNTIYF; cdr3_nt: TGTGCCAGTAAAATGGGTTTATTCGGAAACACCATATATTTT
clone_size: NA; d_call: TRBD1; j_call: TRBJ1-1; v_call: TRBV28; cdr3_aa: CASSYRGGGEAFF; cdr3_nt: TGTGCCAGCAGCTACAGGGGGGGTGGTGAAGCTTTCTTT
clone_size: NA; d_call: NA; j_call: TRBJ1-1; v_call: TRBV7-2; cdr3_aa: CASSLSMGGTTEAFF; cdr3_nt: TGTGCCAGCAGCTTAAGTATGGGAGGGACCACTGAAGCTTTCTTT
clone_size: once; d_call: NA; j_call: TRBJ1-2; v_call: TRBV5-6; cdr3_aa: CASSSQGLEGYTF; cdr3_nt: TGTGCCAGCAGCTCCCAGGGGTTAGAGGGCTACACCTTC
clone_size: NA; d_call: NA; j_call: TRBJ1-5; v_call: TRBV7-2; cdr3_aa: CASSSQGSQPQHF; cdr3_nt: TGTGCCAGCAGCTCCCAGGGGAGTCAGCCCCAGCATTTT
clone_size: NA; d_call: NA; j_call: TRBJ1-1; v_call: TRBV29-1; cdr3_aa: CSVDQDLNTEAFF; cdr3_nt: TGCAGCGTTGATCAGGATTTGAACACTGAAGCTTTCTTT
clone_size: once; d_call: NA; j_call: TRBJ1-2; v_call: TRBV10-2; cdr3_aa: CASSVGGETYGYTF; cdr3_nt: TGCGCCAGCAGTGTAGGGGGGGAGACCTATGGCTACACCTTC
clone_size: NA; d_call: NA; j_call: TRBJ1-1; v_call: TRBV2; cdr3_aa: CASSEWSSDEAFF; cdr3_nt: TGTGCCAGCAGTGAATGGAGCAGCGATGAAGCTTTCTTT
clone_size: NA; d_call: NA; j_call: TRBJ2-6; v_call: TRBV4-3; cdr3_aa: CASSQGSSGANVLTF; cdr3_nt: TGCGCCAGCAGCCAAGGGAGCTCTGGGGCCAACGTCCTGACTTTC
clone_size: NA; d_call: NA; j_call: TRBJ1-2; v_call: TRBV30; cdr3_aa: CAWSRGGLIYGYTF; cdr3_nt: TGTGCCTGGAGTAGGGGGGGGCTTATCTATGGCTACACCTTC
clone_size: NA; d_call: TRBD2; j_call: TRBJ2-7; v_call: TRBV28; cdr3_aa: CASREAGTSGIYEQYF; cdr3_nt: TGTGCCAGCAGGGAAGCCGGGACTAGCGGGATTTACGAGCAGTACTTC
clone_size: NA; d_call: NA; j_call: TRBJ1-5; v_call: TRBV19; cdr3_aa: CASSIGLGWNQPQHF; cdr3_nt: TGTGCCAGTAGTATTGGTTTAGGCTGGAATCAGCCCCAGCATTTT
clone_size: NA; d_call: NA; j_call: TRBJ2-3; v_call: TRBV9; cdr3_aa: CASSGTGSDTQYF; cdr3_nt: TGTGCCAGCAGCGGTACAGGGTCAGATACGCAGTATTTT
clone_size: NA; d_call: TRBD2; j_call: TRBJ2-7; v_call: TRBV18; cdr3_aa: CASSRASGSGLGEQYF; cdr3_nt: TGTGCTAGCTCTCGAGCTAGCGGGAGTGGTCTGGGGGAGCAGTACTTC
clone_size: NA; d_call: NA; j_call: TRBJ1-1; v_call: TRBV11-2; cdr3_aa: CASSTQTGNTEAFF; cdr3_nt: TGTGCCAGCAGCACCCAGACAGGGAACACTGAAGCTTTCTTT
clone_size: NA; d_call: NA; j_call: TRBJ1-1; v_call: TRBV6-4; cdr3_aa: CASSASSGTYAYMNTEAFF; cdr3_nt: TGTGCCAGCAGTGCCTCATCCGGGACGTATGCCTACATGAACACTGAAGCTTTCTTT
clone_size: NA; d_call: NA; j_call: TRBJ1-5; v_call: TRBV2; cdr3_aa: CASSGYYSSNQPQHF; cdr3_nt: TGTGCCAGCAGCGGTTACTACTCTAGCAATCAGCCCCAGCATTTT
clone_size: NA; d_call: NA; j_call: TRBJ1-4; v_call: TRBV2; cdr3_aa: CASGRKDRSF; cdr3_nt: TGTGCCAGCGGGAGGAAGGACAGAAGTTTT
clone_size: NA; d_call: NA; j_call: TRBJ2-5; v_call: TRBV7-8; cdr3_aa: CASSLDRYQETQYF; cdr3_nt: TGTGCCAGCAGCCTCGACAGGTACCAAGAGACCCAGTACTTC
clone_size: NA; d_call: NA; j_call: TRBJ2-7; v_call: TRBV14; cdr3_aa: CASSQDFGPSRQYF; cdr3_nt: TGTGCCAGCAGCCAAGATTTCGGGCCATCTAGGCAGTACTTC
clone_size: NA; d_call: TRBD2; j_call: TRBJ2-1; v_call: TRBV28; cdr3_aa: CASSPYSGFYNEQFF; cdr3_nt: TGTGCCAGCAGCCCATATAGCGGGTTTTACAATGAGCAGTTCTTC
clone_size: NA; d_call: TRBD2; j_call: TRBJ2-1; v_call: TRBV11-2; cdr3_aa: CASSLEAGGSYNEQFF; cdr3_nt: TGTGCCAGCAGCTTAGAGGCGGGAGGTTCCTACAATGAGCAGTTCTTC
clone_size: NA; d_call: TRBD1; j_call: TRBJ2-7; v_call: TRBV5-1; cdr3_aa: CASSGTGEYEQYF; cdr3_nt: TGCGCCAGCTCCGGGACAGGGGAATACGAGCAGTACTTC
clone_size: NA; d_call: NA; j_call: TRBJ2-5; v_call: TRBV7-2; cdr3_aa: CASSAQETQYF; cdr3_nt: TGTGCCAGCAGCGCTCAAGAGACCCAGTACTTC
clone_size: NA; d_call: TRBD1; j_call: TRBJ1-2; v_call: TRBV7-7; cdr3_aa: CASSSGTGGNYGYTF; cdr3_nt: TGTGCTAGCAGTTCCGGGACAGGGGGCAACTATGGCTACACCTTC